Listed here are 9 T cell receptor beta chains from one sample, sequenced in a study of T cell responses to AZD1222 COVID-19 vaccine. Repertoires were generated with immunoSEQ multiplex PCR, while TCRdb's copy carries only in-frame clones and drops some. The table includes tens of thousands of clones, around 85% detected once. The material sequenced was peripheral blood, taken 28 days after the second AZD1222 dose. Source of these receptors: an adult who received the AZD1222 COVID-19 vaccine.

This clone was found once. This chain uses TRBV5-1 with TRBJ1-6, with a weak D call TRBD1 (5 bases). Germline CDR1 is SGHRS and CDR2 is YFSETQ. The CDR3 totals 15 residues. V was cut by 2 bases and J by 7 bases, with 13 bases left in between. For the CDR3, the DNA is TGCGCCAGCAGCTTTTGGGTAGGGGAAAATTCACCCCTCCACTTT. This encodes CASSFWVGENSPLHF.

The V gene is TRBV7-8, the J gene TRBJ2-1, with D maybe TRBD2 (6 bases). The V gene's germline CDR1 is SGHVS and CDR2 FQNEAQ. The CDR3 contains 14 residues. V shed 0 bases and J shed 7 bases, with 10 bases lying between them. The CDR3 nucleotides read TGTGCCAGCAGCTTAGCGGAGGGTAGAAATGAGCAGTTCTTC. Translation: CASSLAEGRNEQFF.

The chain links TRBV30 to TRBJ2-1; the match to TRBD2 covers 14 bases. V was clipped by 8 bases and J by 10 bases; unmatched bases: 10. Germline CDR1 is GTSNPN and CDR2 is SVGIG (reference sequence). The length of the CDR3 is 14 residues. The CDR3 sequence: CAGVTSGGAREQFF. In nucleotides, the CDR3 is TGTGCCGGGGTGACTAGCGGGGGGGCCAGAGAGCAGTTCTTC. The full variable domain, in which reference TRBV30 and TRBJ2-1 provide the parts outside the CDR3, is SQTIHQWPATLVQPVGSPLSLECTVEGTSNPNLYWYRQAAGRGLQLLFYSVGIGQISSEVPQNLSASRPQDRQFILSSKKLLLSDSGFYLCAGVTSGGAREQFFGPGTRLTVL.

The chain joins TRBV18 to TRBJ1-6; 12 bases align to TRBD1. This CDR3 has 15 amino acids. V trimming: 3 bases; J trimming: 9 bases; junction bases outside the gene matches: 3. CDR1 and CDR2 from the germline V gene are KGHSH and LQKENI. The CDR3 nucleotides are TGTGCCAGCTCACCGGGGACAGGGGGCGGTTCACCCCTCCACTTT. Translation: CASSPGTGGGSPLHF.

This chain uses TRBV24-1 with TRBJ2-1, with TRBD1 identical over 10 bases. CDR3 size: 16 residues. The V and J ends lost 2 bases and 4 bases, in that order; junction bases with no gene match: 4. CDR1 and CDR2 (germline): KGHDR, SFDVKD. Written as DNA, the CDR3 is TGTGCCACCAGTGATTCCGGGACAGGGGTTTACAATGAGCAGTTCTTC. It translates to CATSDSGTGVYNEQFF.

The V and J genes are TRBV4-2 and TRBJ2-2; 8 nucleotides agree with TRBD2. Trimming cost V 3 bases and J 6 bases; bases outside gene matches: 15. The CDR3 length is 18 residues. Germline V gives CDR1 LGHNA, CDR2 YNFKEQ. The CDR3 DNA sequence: TGTGCCAGCAGCCATGACCGACTAGCCGGGCGGGGGGCCGGGGAGCTGTTTTTT. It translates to CASSHDRLAGRGAGELFF.

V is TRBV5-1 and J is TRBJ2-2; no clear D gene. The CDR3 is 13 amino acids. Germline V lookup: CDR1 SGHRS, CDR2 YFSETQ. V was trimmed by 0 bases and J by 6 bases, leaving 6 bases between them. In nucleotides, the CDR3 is TGCGCCAGCAGCTTGGACGGTGCCGGGGAGCTGTTTTTT. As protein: CASSLDGAGELFF.

CDR3 loop: CASSFGGNQPQHF. CDR3 nucleotides: TGTGCCAGCAGTTTTGGTGGTAATCAGCCCCAGCATTTT. The chain is built from TRBV12-3 or TRBV12-4 and TRBJ1-5; unclear D gene. V gave up 3 bases and J gave up 4 bases, with 7 bases separating them. CDR3 length: 13 amino acids.

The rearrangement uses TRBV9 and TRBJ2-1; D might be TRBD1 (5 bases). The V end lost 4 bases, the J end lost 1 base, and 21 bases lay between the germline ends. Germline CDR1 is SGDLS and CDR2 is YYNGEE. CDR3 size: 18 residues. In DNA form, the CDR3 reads TGTGCCAGCAGCCCCTCCCGGACAACCCCGCTTTCCTACAATGAGCAGTTCTTC. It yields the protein CASSPSRTTPLSYNEQFF.